This T cell receptor (beta chain) originates from a study of blood T cell repertoires in COVID-19. This clone was observed a few times. CDR3 size: 15 residues. The V end was cut by 5 bases, the J end by 0 bases, with 10 bases between. Germline loops: CDR1 MNHNY, CDR2 SVGAGI (reference sequence). Study processing details: It was from reference gene primer amplification that nucleated cell counts were estimated. Data came from immunoSEQ multiplex PCR; TCRdb stores just in-frame clones and leaves some out. The V and J calls and the clone size are those of that table, but D and trimming were determined from the DNA. This table has around 120,000 clones, about two thirds appearing once.

The source of this sequence is a human donor with acute or convalescent COVID-19. The donor label of this sample is uncertain. The rearrangement links TRBV6-6 to TRBJ2-2, with a tentative D call TRBD2 (6 bases). Sequenced sample: peripheral blood. CDR3 protein: CASSPGGSNTGELFF. DNA for the CDR3: TGTGCCAGCAGTCCCGGGGGATCGAACACCGGGGAGCTGTTTTTT.